This T cell receptor (beta chain) was identified during a study of sequential checkpoint blockade in melanoma. Study information: Patients were randomized 1:1 to nivolumab-then-ipilimumab or ipilimumab-then-nivolumab first-line. After both sequences, patients received maintenance nivolumab.

Generated by immunoSEQ multiplex PCR, the TCRdb table keeps only in-frame clones and is missing some. The data contain more than 15,000 clones, 72% of them singletons. Treatment of the sample: randomized to nivolumab then ipilimumab (arm A) or the reverse (arm B). DNA-damaging chemotherapy had not been given to any patient beforehand. PBMC sorting kept live CD3+CD8+ cells without CD19 or CD56. The sequence was collected from a human donor with melanoma. The specimen comprised CD8+ T cells sorted from blood (inferred from file names), sampled from a patient given nivolumab and ipilimumab in sequence.

The CDR3 reads CASSTRGMNTEAFF. The CDR3 DNA reads as TGCGCCAGCAGCACCAGGGGAATGAACACTGAAGCTTTCTTT. The rearrangement joins TRBV5-1 to TRBJ1-1; perhaps TRBD1 as D (6 bases). The CDR3 consists of 14 residues. Trimming pared 4 bases from V and 0 bases from J, leaving 10 bases between. Looked up from germline, CDR1 is SGHRS and CDR2 is YFSETQ.